This T cell receptor beta chain was identified in a study of blood T cells in healthy people across ages. With each sample, at least 6 micrograms of total RNA were extracted. With a J-beta primer mix and a sample-barcoded 5' primer, a second PCR ran about 7 to 12 cycles. Carrying 12 random nucleotides, a template-switch adaptor labeled each individual cDNA molecule. MiXCR was run by TCRdb on the 5' RACE reads, yielding one entry per CDR3 protein. The sample has about 290,000 distinct CDR3 sequences; less than 30% are singletons. This CDR3 contains 17 residues. CDR1 is DFQATT, CDR2 SNEGSKA, per germline (reference sequence). V was trimmed by 3 bases and J by 0 bases, leaving 18 bases between them. This clonotype turned up a few times.

The chain has TRBV20-1 and TRBJ1-5; D call uncertain. The TCR originated in a woman in her 70s in good health. The source material was blood. The CDR3 nucleotides are TGCAGTGCTAGGAGACGGAGAGACCGATATAGCAATCAGCCCCAGCATTTT. Amino acids: CSARRRRDRYSNQPQHF.